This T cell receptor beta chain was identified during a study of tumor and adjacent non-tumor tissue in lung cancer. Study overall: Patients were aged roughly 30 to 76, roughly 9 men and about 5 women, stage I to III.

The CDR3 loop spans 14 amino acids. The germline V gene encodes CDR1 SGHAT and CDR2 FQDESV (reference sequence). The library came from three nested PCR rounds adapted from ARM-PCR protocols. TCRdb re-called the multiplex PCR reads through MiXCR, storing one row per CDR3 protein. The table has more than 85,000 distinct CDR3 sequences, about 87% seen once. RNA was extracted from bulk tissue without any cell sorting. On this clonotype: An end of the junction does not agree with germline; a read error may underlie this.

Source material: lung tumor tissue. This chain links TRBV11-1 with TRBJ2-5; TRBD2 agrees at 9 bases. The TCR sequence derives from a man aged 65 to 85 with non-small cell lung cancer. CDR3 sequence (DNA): TGTGCCGACAAAGCGGGGGGACGCCAAGAGACACAGTACTTC. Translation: CADKAGGRQETQYF.